Listed below are T cell receptor beta chains from one sample, sequenced in a study of cytomegalovirus exposure and HLA in healthy donors. Libraries were prepared by immunoSEQ multiplex PCR; TCRdb keeps only in-frame clonotypes and omits some of them. Of 95,000 to 100,000 clones listed, 75% to 90% are singletons. The sequenced sample was PBMCs. All receptors come from a man aged 30 to 39 in good health and CMV-seronegative. Both conserved end residues are trimmed from each CDR3. Clone size, where shown, is once, few, many, or a class for clones that have expanded.

J	V	size	CDR3
TRBJ1-6	TRBV7-6	-	ASSRTGGSPLH
TRBJ1-2	TRBV5-4	few	ASSLMESGYT
TRBJ1-4	TRBV2	-	ASGFTGTGNEKLF
TRBJ2-7	TRBV5-4	-	ASSHPAGPSYEQY
TRBJ2-1	TRBV25-1	-	ASSAASASENEQF
TRBJ2-7	TRBV29-1	-	SVEDPRDSSYEQY
TRBJ2-5	TRBV18	-	ASSPPAIQETQY
TRBJ2-3	TRBV7-2	-	ASSLRARASSDTQY
TRBJ1-2	TRBV18	-	ASSPGTRGNYGYT
TRBJ1-4	TRBV6-5	-	ASSYSAGINEKLF
TRBJ2-1	TRBV7-7	-	ASSLESGGRNEQF
TRBJ2-5	TRBV4-1	-	ASSQTSGRETQY
TRBJ2-7	TRBV7-9	-	ASSPRDRGHEQY
TRBJ1-1	TRBV28	once	ASSWGGNTEAF
TRBJ2-5	TRBV5-6	-	ASSLVTGKTTQY
TRBJ2-7	TRBV2	-	ASSSGQFNQY
TRBJ1-1	TRBV5-5	-	ASTGWQEGHEAF
TRBJ2-3	TRBV9	-	ASSVAGGTGGTDTQY
TRBJ1-2	TRBV29-1	-	SVIAPYGYT